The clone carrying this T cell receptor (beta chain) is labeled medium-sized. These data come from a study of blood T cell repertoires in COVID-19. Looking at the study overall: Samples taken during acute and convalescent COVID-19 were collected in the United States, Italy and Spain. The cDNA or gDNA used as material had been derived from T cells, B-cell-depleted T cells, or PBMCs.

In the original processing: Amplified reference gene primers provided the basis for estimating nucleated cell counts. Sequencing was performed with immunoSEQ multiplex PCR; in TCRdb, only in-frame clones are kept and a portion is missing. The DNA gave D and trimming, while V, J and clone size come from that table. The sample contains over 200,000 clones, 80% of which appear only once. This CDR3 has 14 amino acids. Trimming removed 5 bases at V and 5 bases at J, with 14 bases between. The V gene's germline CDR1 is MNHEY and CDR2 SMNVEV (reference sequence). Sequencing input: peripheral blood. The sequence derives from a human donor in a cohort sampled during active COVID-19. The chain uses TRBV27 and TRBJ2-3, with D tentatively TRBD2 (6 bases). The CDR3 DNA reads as TGTGCCAGCAGTACCCGTAGCGGATTAGATACGCAGTATTTT. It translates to CASSTRSGLDTQYF.